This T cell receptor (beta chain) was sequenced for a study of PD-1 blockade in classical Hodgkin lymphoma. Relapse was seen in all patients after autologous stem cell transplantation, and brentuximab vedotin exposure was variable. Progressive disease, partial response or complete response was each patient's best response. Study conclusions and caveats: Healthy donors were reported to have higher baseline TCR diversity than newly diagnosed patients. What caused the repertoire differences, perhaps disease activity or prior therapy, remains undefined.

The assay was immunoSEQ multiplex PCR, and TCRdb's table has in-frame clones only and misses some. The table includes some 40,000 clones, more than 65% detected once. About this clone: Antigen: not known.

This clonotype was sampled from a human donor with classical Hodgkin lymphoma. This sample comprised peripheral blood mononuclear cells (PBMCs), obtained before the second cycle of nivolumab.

CDR3 sequence (DNA): TGTGCCAGCAGCTTTTTGGATAACTATGGCTACACCTTC. As protein: CASSFLDNYGYTF. J is TRBJ1-2 and V is TRBV7-9; no firm D call. The length of the CDR3 is 13 residues. Germline V gives CDR1 SEHNR, CDR2 FQNEAQ (reference sequence). The V end lost 3 bases, the J end lost 1 base, and 6 bases lay between the germline ends.